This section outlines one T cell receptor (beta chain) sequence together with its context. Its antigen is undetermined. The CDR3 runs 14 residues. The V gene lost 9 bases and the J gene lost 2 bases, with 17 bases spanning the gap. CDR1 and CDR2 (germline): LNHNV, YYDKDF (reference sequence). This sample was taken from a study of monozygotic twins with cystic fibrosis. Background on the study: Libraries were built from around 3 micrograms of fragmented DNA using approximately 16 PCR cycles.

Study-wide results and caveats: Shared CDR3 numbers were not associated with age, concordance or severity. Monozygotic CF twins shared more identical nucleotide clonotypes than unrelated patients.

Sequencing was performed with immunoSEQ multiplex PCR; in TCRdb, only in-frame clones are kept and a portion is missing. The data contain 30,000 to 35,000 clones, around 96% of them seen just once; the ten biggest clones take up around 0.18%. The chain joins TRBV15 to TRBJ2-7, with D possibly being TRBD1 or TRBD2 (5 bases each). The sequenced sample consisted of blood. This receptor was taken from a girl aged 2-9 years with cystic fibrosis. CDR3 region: CATAFGAAPYEQYF. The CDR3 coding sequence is TGTGCCACGGCCTTCGGGGCCGCGCCCTACGAGCAGTACTTC.